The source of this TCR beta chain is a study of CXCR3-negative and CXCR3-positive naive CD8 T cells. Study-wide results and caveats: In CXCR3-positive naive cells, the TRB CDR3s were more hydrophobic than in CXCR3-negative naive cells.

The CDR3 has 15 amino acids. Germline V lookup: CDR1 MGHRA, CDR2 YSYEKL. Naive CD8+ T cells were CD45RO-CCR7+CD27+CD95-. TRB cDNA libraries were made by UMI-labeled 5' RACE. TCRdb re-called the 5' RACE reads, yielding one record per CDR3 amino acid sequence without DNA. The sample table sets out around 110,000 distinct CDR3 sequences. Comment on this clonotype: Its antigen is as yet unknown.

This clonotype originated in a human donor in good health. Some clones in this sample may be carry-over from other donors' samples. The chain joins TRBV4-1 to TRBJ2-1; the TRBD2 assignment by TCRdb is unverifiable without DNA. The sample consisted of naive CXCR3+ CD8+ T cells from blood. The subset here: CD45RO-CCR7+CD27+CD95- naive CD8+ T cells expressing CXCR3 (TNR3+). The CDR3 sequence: CASSDPAGGRTEQFF.